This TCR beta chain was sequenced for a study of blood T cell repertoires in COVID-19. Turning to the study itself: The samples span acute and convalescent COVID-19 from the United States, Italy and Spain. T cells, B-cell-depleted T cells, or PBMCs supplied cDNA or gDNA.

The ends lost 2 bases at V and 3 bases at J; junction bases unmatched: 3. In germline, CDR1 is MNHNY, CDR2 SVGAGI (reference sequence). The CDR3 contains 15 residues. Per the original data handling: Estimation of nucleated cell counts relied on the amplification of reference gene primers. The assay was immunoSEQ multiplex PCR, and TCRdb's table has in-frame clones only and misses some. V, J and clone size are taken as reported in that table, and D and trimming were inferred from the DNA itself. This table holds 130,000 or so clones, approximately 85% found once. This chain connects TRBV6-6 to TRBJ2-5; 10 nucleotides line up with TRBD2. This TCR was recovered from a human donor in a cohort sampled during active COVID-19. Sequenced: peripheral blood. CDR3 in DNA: TGTGCCAGCAGTTACGGCCTAGCGGGGGAAGAGACCCAGTACTTC. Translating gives CASSYGLAGEETQYF.